Each of the 20 T cell receptor beta chains below was sequenced from the same sample in a study of Tregs in tolerant kidney transplant recipients. Libraries were prepared by immunoSEQ multiplex PCR; TCRdb keeps only in-frame clonotypes and omits some of them. This sample has tens of thousands of clones, with under 95% found just once. Sequencing was performed on Tregs from blood. All receptors come from a human donor in good health.

The V call is TRBV5-4, the J call TRBJ2-7, with D uncertain. The V end lost 0 bases, the J end lost 2 bases, and 0 bases lay between the germline ends. This CDR3 spans 11 amino acids. In germline, CDR1 is SGHNT, CDR2 YYREEE (reference sequence). The CDR3 region is CASSLAYEQYF. The CDR3 bases are TGTGCCAGCAGCTTGGCCTACGAGCAGTACTTC.

This clone has more than one count but fewer than ten. This chain links TRBV21-1 with TRBJ1-4; the table names TRBD1, a call not compared with the DNA. TRBV21-1 is classified as a pseudogene. CDR3 size: 16 residues. This CDR3 reads CASSKVELQANEKLFF. The CDR3 DNA reads as TGTGCCAGCAGCAAAGTAGAGCTTCAGGCTAATGAAAAACTGTTTTTT.

V and J are TRBV19 and TRBJ2-7; TRBD1 aligns across 11 bases. CDR3 length: 16 amino acids. In germline, CDR1 is LNHDA, CDR2 SQIVND (reference sequence). Losses at the gene ends were 9 bases for V and 0 bases for J; bases not matched to a gene: 10. The CDR3 reads CASAPNGQGASYEQYF. In nucleotides, the CDR3 is TGTGCCAGCGCCCCAAATGGACAGGGGGCCTCCTACGAGCAGTACTTC.

V gene TRBV5-1 combines with J gene TRBJ2-7, with 9 nucleotides matching TRBD2. This CDR3 has 15 residues. The trim removed 1 base at V and 5 bases at J, leaving 7 bases unmatched. CDR1 is SGHRS, CDR2 YFSETQ, per germline. The CDR3 DNA reads TGCGCCAGCAGCTTGATTAGCGGGAGATTTGACGAGCAGTACTTC. This translates into CASSLISGRFDEQYF. The entire variable domain, with the rest obtained from reference TRBV5-1 and TRBJ2-7, is as follows: KAGVTQTPRYLIKTRGQQVTLSCSPISGHRSVSWYQQTPGQGLQFLFEYFSETQRNKGNFPGRFSGRQFSNSRSEMNVSTLELGDSALYLCASSLISGRFDEQYFGPGTRLTVT.

The chain combines TRBV19 with TRBJ1-5; the D is unclear. The CDR3 is made up of 16 amino acids. The V gene lost 6 bases and the J gene lost 0 bases, with 15 bases spanning the gap. In germline, CDR1 is LNHDA, CDR2 SQIVND (reference sequence). The DNA of the CDR3 is TGTGCCAGTAGACTCACAGACAACTATAGCAATCAGCCCCAGCATTTT. It yields the protein CASRLTDNYSNQPQHF.

The genes are TRBV7-2 and TRBJ1-2; D is perhaps TRBD1 (5 bases). Trimming removed 1 base at V and 4 bases at J, with 13 bases between. The CDR3 has 15 residues. Germline assignment: CDR1 SGHTA and CDR2 FQGNSA. CDR3 in amino acids: CASSLVGQGGYGYTF. The CDR3 coding sequence is TGTGCCAGCAGCTTAGTCGGGCAGGGAGGCTATGGCTACACCTTC.

The gene calls are TRBV18 and TRBJ1-3; 8 nucleotides line up with TRBD1. Germline V gives CDR1 KGHSH, CDR2 LQKENI. Losses at the gene ends were 4 bases for V and 1 base for J; bases not matched to a gene: 6. The CDR3 has 16 residues. The CDR3 bases are TGTGCCAGCTCACTCGGGACAGGACCATCTGGAAACACCATATATTTT. The encoded protein is CASSLGTGPSGNTIYF.

V is TRBV4-1 and J is TRBJ2-3, with 10 bases that match TRBD2. V lost 4 bases to trimming and J lost 1 base; unmatched junction nucleotides: 11. The CDR3 length is 18 residues. Per the germline V gene, CDR1 is MGHRA and CDR2 is YSYEKL. The CDR3 DNA reads as TGCGCCAGCAGCCTTACTCCGACTAGCGGGTTTGGCACAGATACGCAGTATTTT. This sequence encodes CASSLTPTSGFGTDTQYF.

The gene calls are TRBV25-1 and TRBJ1-4, with D possibly matching TRBD1 (5 bases). The germline V gene has CDR1 MGHDK and CDR2 SYGVNS. Trimming took off 2 bases at V and 0 bases at J, with 10 bases between the two ends. The CDR3 contains 16 residues. In DNA, the CDR3 is TGTGCCAGCAGTGAAAGGTGGGGCACAACTAATGAAAAACTGTTTTTT. It yields the protein CASSERWGTTNEKLFF.

The chain recombines TRBV5-1 with TRBJ1-2, with 10 bases fitting TRBD1. The germline V gene encodes CDR1 SGHRS and CDR2 YFSETQ. Losses at the gene ends were 2 bases for V and 6 bases for J; bases not matched to a gene: 1. The CDR3 is 13 amino acids. Written as DNA, the CDR3 is TGCGCCAGCAGCTTAGGGACAGGGGATGGCTACACCTTC. Encoded protein: CASSLGTGDGYTF.

V gene TRBV5-4 combines with J gene TRBJ1-6, with D maybe TRBD1 (5 bases). Germline-derived CDR1 and CDR2 are SGHNT and YYREEE (reference sequence). Deletions cut 4 bases from V and 7 bases from J, with 12 bases between. The CDR3 extends over 14 amino acids. The CDR3 reads CASSEGPGNSPLHF. In DNA, the CDR3 is TGTGCCAGCAGCGAGGGACCCGGGAATTCACCCCTCCACTTT.

V and J are TRBV2 and TRBJ2-2, with 11 bases fitting TRBD2. The germline CDR1 and CDR2 sequences are SNHLY and FYNNEI. V lost 5 bases and J lost 0; bases outside the gene matches: 2. CDR3 size: 16 residues. CDR3 nucleotides: TGTGCCAGCAGTTTAGCGGGAGGGACGAACACCGGGGAGCTGTTTTTT. As protein: CASSLAGGTNTGELFF.

The chain combines TRBV5-1 with TRBJ2-3, with D unresolved. This CDR3 has 11 amino acids. Germline V gives CDR1 SGHRS, CDR2 YFSETQ. The germline V and J ends were trimmed by 4 bases and 7 bases, with 7 bases remaining between them. The DNA of the CDR3 is TGCGCCAGCAGCATCGGCCATACGCAGTATTTT. It codes for CASSIGHTQYF.

This clone appeared once. This chain uses TRBV11-2 with TRBJ1-6, with TRBD1 matching over 7 bases. From germline, CDR1 is SGHAT and CDR2 FQNNGV. CDR3 length: 14 residues. V was clipped by 5 bases and J by 7 bases; unmatched bases: 5. The CDR3: CASSAPQGNSPLHF. As DNA, the CDR3 is TGTGCCAGCAGCGCACCACAGGGGAATTCACCCCTCCACTTT. Filled out from reference TRBV11-2 and TRBJ1-6, the complete variable domain reads EAGVAQSPRYKIIEKRQSVAFWCNPISGHATLYWYQQILGQGPKLLIQFQNNGVVDDSQLPKDRFSAERLKGVDSTLKIQPAKLEDSAVYLCASSAPQGNSPLHFGNGTRLTVT.

The genes are TRBV9 and TRBJ1-1; TRBD1 is a possible D gene (6 bases). The CDR3 contains 15 residues. Germline CDR1 SGDLS, CDR2 YYNGEE. V was cut by 0 bases and J by 4 bases, with 13 bases left in between. CDR3 coding DNA: TGTGCCAGCAGCGTAGCTCTGGGGGCGAGCACTGAAGCTTTCTTT. This sequence encodes CASSVALGASTEAFF. The variable domain in full, completed from reference TRBV9 and TRBJ1-1, reads DSGVTQTPKHLITATGQRVTLRCSPRSGDLSVYWYQQSLDQGLQFLIQYYNGEERAKGNILERFSAQQFPDLHSELNLSSLELGDSALYFCASSVALGASTEAFFGQGTRLTVV.

The V and J genes are TRBV7-3 and TRBJ2-1; the D gene is possibly TRBD2 (7 bases). V lost 1 base to trimming and J lost 9 bases, with 13 bases between them. Per the germline V gene, CDR1 is SGHTA and CDR2 is FQGTGA. This CDR3 region has 14 residues. DNA for the CDR3: TGTGCCAGCAGCTTAAAAGGGGGGGCAGCTGAGCAGTTCTTC. Translating it yields CASSLKGGAAEQFF.

The genes are TRBV5-1 and TRBJ2-1, with TRBD2 matching 8 bases. Germline-derived CDR1 and CDR2 are SGHRS and YFSETQ. Trimming at V came to 4 bases and at J to 8 bases, leaving 11 bases not matched to a gene. The CDR3 extends over 15 amino acids. CDR3 in amino acids: CASSPRGGGRDEQFF. The CDR3 DNA follows: TGCGCCAGCAGCCCGAGGGGCGGGGGGCGCGATGAGCAGTTCTTC. The full variable domain, its missing parts supplied by reference TRBV5-1 and TRBJ2-1, is KAGVTQTPRYLIKTRGQQVTLSCSPISGHRSVSWYQQTPGQGLQFLFEYFSETQRNKGNFPGRFSGRQFSNSRSEMNVSTLELGDSALYLCASSPRGGGRDEQFFGPGTRLTVL.

This clone was seen a single time. The chain has TRBV6-1 and TRBJ2-7, with D perhaps matching TRBD1 (6 bases). Trimming left V 7 bases short and J 0 bases short, with 16 bases between. Germline CDR1 reads MNHNS; CDR2 reads SASEGT. This CDR3 comprises 15 residues. CDR3 residues: CASTRSGQSSYEQYF. Here the CDR3 DNA reads TGTGCCAGCACCCGCTCGGGACAAAGCTCCTACGAGCAGTACTTC.

The rearrangement links TRBV4-1 to TRBJ2-7; the D is unclear. In germline, CDR1 is MGHRA, CDR2 YSYEKL. V was pared by 1 base and J by 3 bases, with 13 bases between. This CDR3 contains 15 residues. CDR3 sequence: CASSQVSLSGYEQYF. The CDR3 DNA reads as TGCGCCAGCAGCCAAGTAAGCCTCTCGGGCTACGAGCAGTACTTC.

V gene TRBV13 combines with J gene TRBJ1-3; D unresolved. Germline V CDR1 and CDR2: PRHDT, FYEKMQ (reference sequence). The CDR3 sequence is 16 residues long. V was pared by 1 base and J by 0 bases, with 10 bases between. The CDR3 bases are TGTGCCAGCAGCTTAGAGGGCCATCTCTCTGGAAACACCATATATTTT. Its translation is CASSLEGHLSGNTIYF.